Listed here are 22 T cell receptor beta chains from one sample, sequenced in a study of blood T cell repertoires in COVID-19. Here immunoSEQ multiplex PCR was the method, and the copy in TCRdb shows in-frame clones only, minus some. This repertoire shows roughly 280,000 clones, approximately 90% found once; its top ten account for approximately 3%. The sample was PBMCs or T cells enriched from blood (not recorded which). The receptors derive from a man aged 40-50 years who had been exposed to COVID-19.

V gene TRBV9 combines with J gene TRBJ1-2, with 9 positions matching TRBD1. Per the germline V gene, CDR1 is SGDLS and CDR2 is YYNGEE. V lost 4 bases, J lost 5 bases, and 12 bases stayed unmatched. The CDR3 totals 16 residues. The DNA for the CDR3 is TGTGCCAGCAGCTCCGAGGGGGGACAGGGACAATATGGCTACACCTTC. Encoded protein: CASSSEGGQGQYGYTF.

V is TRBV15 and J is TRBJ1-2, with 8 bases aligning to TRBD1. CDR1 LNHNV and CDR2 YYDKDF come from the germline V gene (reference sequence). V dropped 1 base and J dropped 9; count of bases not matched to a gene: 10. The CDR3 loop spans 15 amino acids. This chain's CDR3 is CATSRVRGTGVRYTF. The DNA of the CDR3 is TGTGCCACCAGCAGAGTAAGGGGGACAGGTGTCCGCTACACCTTC.

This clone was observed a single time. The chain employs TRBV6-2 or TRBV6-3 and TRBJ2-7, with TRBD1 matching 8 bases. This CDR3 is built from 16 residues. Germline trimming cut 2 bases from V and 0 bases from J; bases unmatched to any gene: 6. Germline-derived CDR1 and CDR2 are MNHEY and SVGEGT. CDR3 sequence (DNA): TGTGCCAGCAGTTACATGGACAGGGTTCCCTCCTACGAGCAGTACTTC. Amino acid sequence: CASSYMDRVPSYEQYF.

The CDR3 coding sequence is TGTGCCAGCAGTCGGACAGGGGGCGGTTCACCCCTCCACTTT. Its translation: CASSRTGGGSPLHF. The chain recombines TRBV3-1 (or the pseudogene TRBV3-2) with TRBJ1-6; 11 bases fit TRBD1. The germline V gene encodes CDR1 LGHDT and CDR2 YNNKEL (reference sequence). V dropped 6 bases and J dropped 9; count of bases not matched to a gene: 4. The CDR3 has 14 amino acids.

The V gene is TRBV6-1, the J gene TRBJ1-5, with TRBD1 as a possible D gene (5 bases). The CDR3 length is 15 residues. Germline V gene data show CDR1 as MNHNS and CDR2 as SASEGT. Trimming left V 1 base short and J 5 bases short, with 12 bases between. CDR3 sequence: CASSEVRVVYQPQHF. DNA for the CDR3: TGTGCCAGCAGTGAAGTCAGGGTGGTCTATCAGCCCCAGCATTTT.

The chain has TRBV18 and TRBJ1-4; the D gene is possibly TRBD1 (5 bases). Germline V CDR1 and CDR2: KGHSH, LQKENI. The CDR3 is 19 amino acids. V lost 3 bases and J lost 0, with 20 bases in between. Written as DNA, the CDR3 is TGTGCCAGCTCACCCCGCGGGGGTAGGATTGGTGCAACTAATGAAAAACTGTTTTTT. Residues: CASSPRGGRIGATNEKLFF.

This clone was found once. CDR3 loop: CASSSRQGAGWGEAFF. For the CDR3, the DNA is TGTGCCAGCAGCTCCCGTCAGGGGGCTGGTTGGGGAGAAGCTTTCTTT. The rearrangement joins TRBV11-3 to TRBJ1-1, with TRBD1 matching 8 bases. The V segment lost 4 bases and the J segment 8 bases; nucleotides outside the gene matches: 15. The CDR3 has 16 residues. The germline V gene encodes CDR1 SGHNT and CDR2 YENEEA.

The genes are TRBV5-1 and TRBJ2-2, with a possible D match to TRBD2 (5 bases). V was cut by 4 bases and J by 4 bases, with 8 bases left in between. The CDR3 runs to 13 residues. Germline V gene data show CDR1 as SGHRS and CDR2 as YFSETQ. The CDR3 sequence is CASSAGLTGELFF. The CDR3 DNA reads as TGCGCCAGCAGCGCGGGCCTCACCGGGGAGCTGTTTTTT.

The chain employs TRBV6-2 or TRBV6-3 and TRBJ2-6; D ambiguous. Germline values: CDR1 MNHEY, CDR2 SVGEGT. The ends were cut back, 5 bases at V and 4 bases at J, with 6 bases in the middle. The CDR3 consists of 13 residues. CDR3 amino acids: CASSLAGANVLTF. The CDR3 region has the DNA TGTGCCAGCAGTCTGGCCGGGGCCAACGTCCTGACTTTC.

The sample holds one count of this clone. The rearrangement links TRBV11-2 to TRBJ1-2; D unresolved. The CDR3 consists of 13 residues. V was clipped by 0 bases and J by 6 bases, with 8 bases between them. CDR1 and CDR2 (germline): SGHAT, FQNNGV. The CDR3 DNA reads TGTGCCAGCAGCTTAGACAGTATTGATGGCTACACCTTC. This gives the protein CASSLDSIDGYTF.

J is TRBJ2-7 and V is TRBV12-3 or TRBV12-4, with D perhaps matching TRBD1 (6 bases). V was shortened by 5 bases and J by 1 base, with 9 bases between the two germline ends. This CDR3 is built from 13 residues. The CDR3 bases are TGTGCCAGCAGTCACGACAGGTCCTACGAGCAGTACTTC. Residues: CASSHDRSYEQYF.

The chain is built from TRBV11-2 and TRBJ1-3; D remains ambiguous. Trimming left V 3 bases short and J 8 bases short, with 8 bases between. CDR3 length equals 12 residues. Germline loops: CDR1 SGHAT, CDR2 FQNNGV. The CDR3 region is CASSFRGDTIYF. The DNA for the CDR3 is TGTGCCAGCAGCTTTCGGGGAGACACCATATATTTT.

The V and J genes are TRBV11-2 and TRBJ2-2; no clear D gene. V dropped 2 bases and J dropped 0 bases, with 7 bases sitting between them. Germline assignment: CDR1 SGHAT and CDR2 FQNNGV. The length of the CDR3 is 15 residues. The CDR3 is CASSLLQANTGELFF. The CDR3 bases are TGTGCCAGCAGCTTATTACAAGCGAACACCGGGGAGCTGTTTTTT.

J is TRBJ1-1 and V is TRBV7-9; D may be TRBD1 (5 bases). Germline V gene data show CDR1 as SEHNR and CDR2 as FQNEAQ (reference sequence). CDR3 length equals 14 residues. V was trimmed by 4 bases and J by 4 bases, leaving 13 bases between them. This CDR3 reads CASSWDYEATEAFF. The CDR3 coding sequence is TGTGCCAGCAGCTGGGACTACGAGGCCACTGAAGCTTTCTTT. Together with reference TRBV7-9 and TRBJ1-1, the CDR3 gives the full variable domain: DTGVSQNPRHKITKRGQNVTFRCDPISEHNRLYWYRQTLGQGPEFLTYFQNEAQLEKSRLLSDRFSAERPKGSFSTLEIQRTEQGDSAMYLCASSWDYEATEAFFGQGTRLTVV.

CDR3 coding DNA: TGCAGCGTGGTAGCGGGGAGGATCACAGATACGCAGTATTTT. Residues: CSVVAGRITDTQYF. V gene TRBV29-1 combines with J gene TRBJ2-3, with TRBD2 matching over 8 bases. This CDR3 region has 14 residues. Germline CDR1 reads SQVTM; CDR2 reads ANQGSEA. With 6 bases clipped from V and 2 bases from J, the junction kept 7 bases outside the gene matches.

The CDR3 DNA is TGCGCCAGCAGCTTGGGGAGCCGCAGTAATGAAAAACTGTTTTTT. Residues: CASSLGSRSNEKLFF. The chain links TRBV5-1 to TRBJ1-4, with unresolved D. Between the trimmed V and J ends, which lost 0 bases and 4 bases, there was a span of 10 bases. The CDR3 is made up of 15 amino acids. Per germline, CDR1 SGHRS and CDR2 YFSETQ.

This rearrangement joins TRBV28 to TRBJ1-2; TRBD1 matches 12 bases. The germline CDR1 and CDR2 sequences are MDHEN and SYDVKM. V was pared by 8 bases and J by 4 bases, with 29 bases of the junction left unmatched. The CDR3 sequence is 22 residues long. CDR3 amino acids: CASRTRAGQGAPRKGPGYGYTF. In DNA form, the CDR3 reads TGTGCCAGCCGGACCCGGGCGGGACAGGGGGCACCAAGGAAGGGACCTGGCTATGGCTACACCTTC.

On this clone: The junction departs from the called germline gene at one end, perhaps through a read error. Here the CDR3 reads CARRGQHTGELFF. CDR3 DNA sequence: TGTGCCCGGAGGGGCCAACACACCGGGGAGCTGTTTTTT. This chain links TRBV30 with TRBJ2-2; TRBD2 is a possible D gene (6 bases). This CDR3 is built from 13 residues. CDR1 GTSNPN and CDR2 SVGIG come from the germline V gene (reference sequence).

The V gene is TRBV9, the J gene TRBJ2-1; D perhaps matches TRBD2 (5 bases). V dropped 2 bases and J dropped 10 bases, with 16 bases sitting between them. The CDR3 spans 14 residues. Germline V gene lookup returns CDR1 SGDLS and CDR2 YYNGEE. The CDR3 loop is CASSVEVPPGEQFF. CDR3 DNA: TGTGCCAGCAGCGTCGAAGTCCCCCCGGGAGAGCAGTTCTTC. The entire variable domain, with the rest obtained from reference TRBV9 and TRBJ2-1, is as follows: DSGVTQTPKHLITATGQRVTLRCSPRSGDLSVYWYQQSLDQGLQFLIQYYNGEERAKGNILERFSAQQFPDLHSELNLSSLELGDSALYFCASSVEVPPGEQFFGPGTRLTVL.

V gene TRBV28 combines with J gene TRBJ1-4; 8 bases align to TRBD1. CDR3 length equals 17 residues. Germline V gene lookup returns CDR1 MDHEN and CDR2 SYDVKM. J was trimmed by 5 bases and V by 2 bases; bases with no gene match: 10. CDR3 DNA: TGTGCCAGCAGTTTACCTGCGTCGACAGGGGAAAATGAAAAACTGTTTTTT. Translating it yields CASSLPASTGENEKLFF.

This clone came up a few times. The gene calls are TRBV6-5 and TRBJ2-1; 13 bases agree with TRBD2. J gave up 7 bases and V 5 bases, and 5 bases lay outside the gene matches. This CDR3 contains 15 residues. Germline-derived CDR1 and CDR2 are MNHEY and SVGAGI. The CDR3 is CASSPGTSGANEQFF. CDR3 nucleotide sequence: TGTGCCAGCAGTCCGGGGACTAGCGGGGCGAATGAGCAGTTCTTC.

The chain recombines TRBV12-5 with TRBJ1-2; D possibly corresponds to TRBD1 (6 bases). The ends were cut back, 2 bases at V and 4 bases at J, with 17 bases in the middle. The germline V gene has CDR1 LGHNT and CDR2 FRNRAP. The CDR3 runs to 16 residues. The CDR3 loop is CASGLYRVQDSYGYTF. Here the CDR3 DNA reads TGTGCTAGTGGTTTGTACCGGGTTCAGGACAGCTATGGCTACACCTTC.